A single sample gave rise to the 25 T cell receptor beta chains below, sequenced in a study of blood T cells in healthy people across ages. A J-beta primer mix and a sample-barcoded 5' primer were used in a second PCR of roughly 6 to 12 cycles. Using its own MiXCR run on the 5' RACE reads, TCRdb lists one record per CDR3 protein. Seen here are 800,000 to 950,000 distinct CDR3 sequences, 25% to 30% observed once, and the top ten hold roughly a tenth. These data were likewise used in another study, on T cells of mothers and their children.

What was sequenced was blood. The receptor set was obtained from a middle-aged woman in good health.

About this clonotype itself: A much larger clonotype is one base distant, so this may be a read error. The chain couples TRBV10-2 to TRBJ1-2, with D tentatively TRBD1 (5 bases). Germline lookup yields CDR1 WSHSY and CDR2 SAAADI. The CDR3 covers 11 residues. CDR3 coding DNA: TGCGTCAGCAGTGGGGGATCCGGCTACACCTTC. Amino acid sequence: CVSSGGSGYTF.

Concerning this clonotype itself: A much larger clone sits a single nucleotide away, making a read error possible. J is TRBJ2-7 and V is TRBV7-3, with 10 bases matching TRBD1. From germline, CDR1 is SGHTA and CDR2 FQGTGA. The CDR3 consists of 16 residues. The CDR3 protein is CVSSLRTGGTPYEQYF. The CDR3 coding sequence is TGTGTCAGCAGCTTGAGGACAGGGGGAACCCCCTACGAGCAGTACTTC.

Many counts were recorded for this clonotype. CDR3 loop: CASSLETARRLAKNIQYF. The CDR3 region has the DNA TGTGCCAGCAGCTTAGAGACGGCGCGGAGGCTAGCCAAAAACATTCAGTACTTC. This chain connects TRBV7-2 to TRBJ2-4; possibly TRBD2 for D (5 bases). Trimming removed 1 base from V and 0 bases from J, with 16 bases in between. CDR1 and CDR2 (germline): SGHTA, FQGNSA. CDR3 length equals 18 residues.

J is TRBJ1-1 and V is TRBV10-3, with D maybe TRBD1 (5 bases). Germline V gene lookup returns CDR1 ENHRY and CDR2 SYGVKD. V was shortened by 4 bases and J by 6 bases, with 15 bases between the two germline ends. This CDR3 comprises 14 residues. The CDR3, as DNA: TGTGCCATCAGTGGGCCAGGGAAGTCAGCTGAAGCTTTCTTT. Its translation: CAISGPGKSAEAFF.

This clonotype was counted ten times or more. This chain uses TRBV19 with TRBJ2-6; the D gene is possibly TRBD1 (7 bases). CDR1 is LNHDA and CDR2 is SQIVND in the germline V gene (reference sequence). CDR3 length: 17 residues. V was clipped by 5 bases and J by 0 bases, with 14 bases between them. The CDR3 here is CASSGQGGFSGANVLTF. The CDR3, as DNA: TGTGCCAGTAGTGGGCAGGGGGGCTTCTCTGGGGCCAACGTCCTGACTTTC.

The V call is TRBV29-1, the J call TRBJ2-1; D may be TRBD1 or TRBD2 (7 bases each). The CDR3 sequence is 16 residues long. The germline V and J ends were trimmed by 6 bases and 7 bases, with 25 bases remaining between them. The germline CDR1 and CDR2 sequences are SQVTM and ANQGSEA. The CDR3 region has the DNA TGCAGCGTATATGGAACAGGGGAGGGATTGCGGAATGAGCAGTTCTTC. It encodes CSVYGTGEGLRNEQFF.

The chain is built from TRBV18 and TRBJ2-3; 12 bases map to TRBD2. CDR3 length equals 18 residues. Germline-derived CDR1 and CDR2 are KGHSH and LQKENI. Trimming removed 3 bases from V and 2 bases from J; junction bases left unmatched: 9. DNA for the CDR3: TGTGCCAGCTCACCGCGGGGTCCTAGCGGGGGGGCCACAGATACGCAGTATTTT. This translates into CASSPRGPSGGATDTQYF. The full variable domain, its missing parts supplied by reference TRBV18 and TRBJ2-3, is NAGVMQNPRHLVRRRGQEARLRCSPMKGHSHVYWYRQLPEEGLKFMVYLQKENIIDESGMPKERFSAEFPKEGPSILRIQQVVRGDSAAYFCASSPRGPSGGATDTQYFGPGTRLTVL.

The chain has TRBV5-4 and TRBJ1-2, with D perhaps TRBD1 (5 bases). Germline V gene sequence: CDR1 SGHNT, CDR2 YYREEE (reference sequence). Trimming left V 4 bases short and J 8 bases short, with 15 bases between. CDR3 length: 13 amino acids. CDR3 amino acids: CASSQTAYQGYTF. The CDR3 DNA follows: TGTGCCAGCAGCCAGACAGCTTACCAAGGCTACACCTTC.

The chain links TRBV27 to TRBJ1-1; D is uncertain. Trimming cost V 2 bases and J 4 bases, with 8 bases left between them. Germline CDR1 reads MNHEY; CDR2 reads SMNVEV (reference sequence). The CDR3 is made up of 13 amino acids. As DNA, the CDR3 is TGTGCCAGCAGTTTAAGCGCGGGCACTGAAGCTTTCTTT. Translated: CASSLSAGTEAFF.

V gene TRBV27 combines with J gene TRBJ1-1, with D unresolved. This CDR3 comprises 14 residues. V was trimmed by 5 bases and J by 6 bases, leaving 16 bases between them. The germline gives CDR1 MNHEY, CDR2 SMNVEV (reference sequence). CDR3 in DNA: TGTGCCAGCAGTCGTACGGGGAGCGGAGCTGAAGCTTTCTTT. It is translated as CASSRTGSGAEAFF.

This clonotype turned up a few times. V is TRBV5-1 and J is TRBJ2-5, with D uncertain. Germline CDR1 is SGHRS and CDR2 is YFSETQ. Deletions cut 7 bases from V and 2 bases from J, with 12 bases between. This CDR3 has 13 amino acids. The CDR3 DNA is TGCGCCAGCTTCGGACCCGGACAAGAGACCCAGTACTTC. Translating gives CASFGPGQETQYF. The full variable domain, rest sourced from reference TRBV5-1 and TRBJ2-5, is KAGVTQTPRYLIKTRGQQVTLSCSPISGHRSVSWYQQTPGQGLQFLFEYFSETQRNKGNFPGRFSGRQFSNSRSEMNVSTLELGDSALYLCASFGPGQETQYFGPGTRLLVL.

This clonotype was counted only a few times. The chain recombines TRBV29-1 with TRBJ2-2; D is undetermined. CDR1 SQVTM and CDR2 ANQGSEA come from the germline V gene. Trimming removed 4 bases at V and 0 bases at J, with 6 bases between. This CDR3 spans 13 amino acids. CDR3 coding DNA: TGCAGCGTTGCCAGAACGAACACCGGGGAGCTGTTTTTT. It encodes CSVARTNTGELFF.

CDR3 sequence: CASSLNSPPRGYFQETQYF. In DNA, the CDR3 is TGTGCCAGCAGCCTAAACAGCCCCCCCCGGGGGTACTTCCAAGAGACCCAGTACTTC. The chain is built from TRBV7-9 and TRBJ2-5; D possibly corresponds to TRBD2 (6 bases). Between the trimmed V and J ends, which lost 5 bases and 1 base, there was a span of 26 bases. In germline, CDR1 is SEHNR, CDR2 FQNEAQ (reference sequence). This CDR3 comprises 19 residues. Looking up the rest from reference TRBV7-9 and TRBJ2-5 gives the full variable domain: DTGVSQNPRHKITKRGQNVTFRCDPISEHNRLYWYRQTLGQGPEFLTYFQNEAQLEKSRLLSDRFSAERPKGSFSTLEIQRTEQGDSAMYLCASSLNSPPRGYFQETQYFGPGTRLLVL.

The chain has TRBV2 and TRBJ2-2, with 8 bases identical to TRBD1. Trimming at V came to 4 bases and at J to 5 bases, leaving 6 bases not matched to a gene. The CDR3 is 15 amino acids. Germline V gene data show CDR1 as SNHLY and CDR2 as FYNNEI. CDR3 DNA sequence: TGTGCCAGCAGTGGACAGGGGATTAGGACCGGGGAGCTGTTTTTT. It specifies CASSGQGIRTGELFF.

This clonotype was recorded a few times. The CDR3 is CASSPGDSGKQYF. The CDR3 DNA reads as TGTGCCAGCAGCCCAGGGGACTCCGGCAAGCAGTACTTC. The V call is TRBV7-9, the J call TRBJ2-5; possibly TRBD1 or TRBD2 for D (6 bases each). Germline V gene sequence: CDR1 SEHNR, CDR2 FQNEAQ (reference sequence). Trimming took 5 bases from V and 11 from J, leaving 18 bases between them. CDR3 length: 13 residues.

A few counts support this clonotype. The CDR3 coding sequence is TGTGCCAGCAGCTTGGGCGACAGGGTGCAGCCCCAGCATTTT. It encodes CASSLGDRVQPQHF. The chain links TRBV7-6 to TRBJ1-5; TRBD1 matches at 7 bases. The ends lost 3 bases at V and 7 bases at J; junction bases unmatched: 6. The CDR3 is 14 residues long. Germline lookup yields CDR1 SGHVS and CDR2 FNYEAQ.

The chain employs TRBV28 and TRBJ1-1; 8 nucleotides align to TRBD1. The CDR3 is 12 amino acids. Unmatched junction bases numbered 3, after V lost 8 bases and J lost 4 bases. Germline values: CDR1 MDHEN, CDR2 SYDVKM. The CDR3 coding sequence is TGTGCCAGCTACGACAGGGGCACTGAAGCTTTCTTT. It yields the protein CASYDRGTEAFF. Combining the CDR3 with reference TRBV28 and TRBJ1-1 gives the whole variable domain DVKVTQSSRYLVKRTGEKVFLECVQDMDHENMFWYRQDPGLGLRLIYFSYDVKMKEKGDIPEGYSVSREKKERFSLILESASTNQTSMYLCASYDRGTEAFFGQGTRLTVV.

The chain couples TRBV9 to TRBJ1-4, with 8 bases that match TRBD1. V shed 3 bases, J shed 6 bases, and the junction held 7 bases outside the gene matches. The CDR3 consists of 15 residues. Germline V lookup: CDR1 SGDLS, CDR2 YYNGEE. The chain's CDR3 is CASSAGQVDYEKLFF. The CDR3 nucleotides are TGTGCCAGCAGCGCGGGACAGGTCGATTATGAAAAACTGTTTTTT.

This chain joins TRBV11-2 and TRBJ2-3, with 7 bases that match TRBD2. The CDR3 is 15 amino acids. V lost 2 bases to trimming and J lost 6 bases; unmatched junction nucleotides: 8. The germline gives CDR1 SGHAT, CDR2 FQNNGV. The CDR3, as DNA: TGTGCCAGCAGCTTACTAAGCGGGGTGACCGATACGCAGTATTTT. The encoded protein is CASSLLSGVTDTQYF. Variable domain in full (rest from reference TRBV11-2 and TRBJ2-3): EAGVAQSPRYKIIEKRQSVAFWCNPISGHATLYWYQQILGQGPKLLIQFQNNGVVDDSQLPKDRFSAERLKGVDSTLKIQPAKLEDSAVYLCASSLLSGVTDTQYFGPGTRLTVL.

This clonotype came up a few times. CDR3 sequence (DNA): TGCAGTGCTAGGCCCCCCGGACGGGGGGCGCTGAGCAATCAGCCCCAGCATTTT. The encoded protein is CSARPPGRGALSNQPQHF. This chain connects TRBV20-1 to TRBJ1-5, with D perhaps TRBD1 (6 bases). CDR1 is DFQATT, CDR2 SNEGSKA, per germline (reference sequence). This CDR3 contains 18 residues. V was clipped by 3 bases and J by 1 base, with 22 bases between them.

The V gene is TRBV6-1, the J gene TRBJ2-3; D is undetermined. This CDR3 contains 15 residues. Trimming took off 4 bases at V and 2 bases at J, with 13 bases between the two ends. Germline CDR1 MNHNS, CDR2 SASEGT. CDR3 protein: CASSAVLFSTDTQYF. Written as DNA, the CDR3 is TGTGCCAGCAGTGCGGTCCTCTTCTCCACAGATACGCAGTATTTT.

This clonotype has a count of ten or more. The chain links TRBV9 to TRBJ2-7, with TRBD1 matching over 8 bases. The germline V gene has CDR1 SGDLS and CDR2 YYNGEE. J was trimmed by 3 bases and V by 1 base; bases with no gene match: 6. The CDR3 runs to 15 residues. CDR3 amino acids: CASSVSGQGGYEQYF. The CDR3 nucleotides are TGTGCCAGCAGCGTATCCGGACAGGGAGGCTACGAGCAGTACTTC.

A single count supports this clonotype. This rearrangement joins TRBV10-2 to TRBJ2-5, with 7 bases aligning to TRBD1. CDR1 and CDR2 (germline): WSHSY, SAAADI. After removal of 6 bases from V and 2 bases from J, the junction contained 9 bases not matched to a gene. The CDR3 consists of 15 residues. CDR3 sequence (DNA): TGCGCCAGCAGGTCACCCGGGACAGAGCAAGAGACCCAGTACTTC. Translated, it gives CASRSPGTEQETQYF.

Points on this clonotype: A much larger clonotype is one base distant, so this may be a read error. The chain uses TRBV10-3 and TRBJ2-1, with 10 positions matching TRBD2. The CDR3 has 13 residues. Looked up from germline, CDR1 is ENHRY and CDR2 is SYGVKD. The DNA for the CDR3 is TGTGCCATCGGGACTAGCGTTTCCAATAAGCAGTTCTTC. Translation gives CAIGTSVSNKQFF.

This clonotype was seen more than once but under ten times. The chain joins TRBV27 to TRBJ2-7; no definite D call. V lost 5 bases, J lost 2 bases, and 19 bases lay in between. The CDR3 totals 16 residues. CDR1 MNHEY and CDR2 SMNVEV come from the germline V gene (reference sequence). CDR3 bases: TGTGCCAGCAGTCCTCTCTGGAAATTGTCAGCCTACGAGCAGTACTTC. The encoded protein is CASSPLWKLSAYEQYF.